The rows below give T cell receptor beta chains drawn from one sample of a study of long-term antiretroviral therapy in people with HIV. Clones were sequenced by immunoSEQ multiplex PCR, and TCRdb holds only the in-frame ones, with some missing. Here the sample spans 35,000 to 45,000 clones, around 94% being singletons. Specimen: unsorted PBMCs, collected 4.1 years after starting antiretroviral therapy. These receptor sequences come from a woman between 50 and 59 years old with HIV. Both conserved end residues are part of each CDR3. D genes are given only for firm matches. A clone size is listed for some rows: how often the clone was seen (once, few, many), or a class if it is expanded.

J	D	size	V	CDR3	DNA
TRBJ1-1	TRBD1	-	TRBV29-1	CSAMGQGYTEAFF	TGCAGCGCAATGGGACAGGGATACACTGAAGCTTTCTTT
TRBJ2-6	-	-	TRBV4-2	CASSQESGANVLTF	TGTGCCAGCAGCCAAGAATCTGGGGCCAACGTCCTGACTTTC
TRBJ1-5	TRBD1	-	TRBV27	CASSLYGQGAIGNQPQHF	TGTGCCAGCAGTTTATATGGACAGGGGGCGATTGGCAATCAGCCCCAGCATTTT
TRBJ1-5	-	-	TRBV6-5	CASTLDPSLHQPQHF	TGTGCCAGCACCCTGGACCCGTCCCTCCATCAGCCCCAGCATTTT
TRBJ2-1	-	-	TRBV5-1	CASAGGAGAYNEQFF	TGCGCCAGTGCTGGGGGGGCGGGGGCCTACAATGAGCAGTTCTTC
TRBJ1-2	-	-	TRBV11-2	CASSLVSSNYGYTF	TGTGCCAGCAGCTTAGTTTCTTCTAACTATGGCTACACCTTC
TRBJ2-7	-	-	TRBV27	CASSLKPGYEQYF	TGTGCCAGCAGCTTAAAGCCGGGCTACGAGCAGTACTTC
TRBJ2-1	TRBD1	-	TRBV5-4	CASSPPTNRGHNEQFF	TGTGCCAGCAGCCCACCGACTAACAGGGGCCACAATGAGCAGTTCTTC
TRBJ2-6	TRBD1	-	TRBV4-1	CASSQDGTGGTGANVLTF	TGCGCCAGCAGCCAAGACGGGACAGGGGGCACTGGGGCCAACGTCCTGACTTTC
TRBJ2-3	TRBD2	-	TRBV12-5	CASGPRSGGVDTQYF	TGTGCTAGTGGTCCCCGTAGCGGGGGGGTTGATACGCAGTATTTT
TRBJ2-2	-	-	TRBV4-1	CASSQPLDTGELFF	TGCGCCAGCAGCCAACCCCTCGACACCGGGGAGCTGTTTTTT
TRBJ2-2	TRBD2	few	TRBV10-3	CAIKAGGNTGELFF	TGTGCCATCAAGGCGGGGGGGAACACCGGGGAGCTGTTTTTT
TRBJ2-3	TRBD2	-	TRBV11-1	CASSLLTSGAVDTQYF	TGTGCCAGCAGCTTACTGACTAGCGGGGCCGTAGATACGCAGTATTTT
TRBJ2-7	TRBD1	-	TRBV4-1	CASSQGDRVPYEQYF	TGCGCCAGCAGCCAAGGGGACAGGGTCCCATACGAGCAGTACTTC
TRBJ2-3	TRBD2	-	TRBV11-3	CASSFGRGADTQYF	TGTGCCAGCAGCTTCGGGCGGGGGGCAGATACGCAGTATTTT
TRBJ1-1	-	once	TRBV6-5	CASSYIVETEAFF	TGTGCCAGCAGTTATATCGTTGAGACTGAAGCTTTCTTT
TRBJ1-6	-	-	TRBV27	CASSLSRVMPLHF	TGTGCCAGCAGTTTATCGCGGGTGATGCCCCTCCACTTT
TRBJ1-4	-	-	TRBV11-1	CASSFSATTNEKLFF	TGTGCCAGCAGCTTTTCGGCAACAACTAATGAAAAACTGTTTTTT
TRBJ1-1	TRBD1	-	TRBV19	CASSFTTGGAQAFF	TGTGCCAGTAGTTTCACCACAGGGGGCGCACAGGCTTTCTTT
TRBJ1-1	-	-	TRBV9	CASSVQSYTEAFF	TGTGCCAGCAGCGTACAGTCGTATACTGAAGCTTTCTTT
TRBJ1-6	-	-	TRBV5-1	CASSSRGGVVDSPLHF	TGCGCCAGCAGCTCGAGGGGGGGTGTGGTGGATTCACCCCTCCACTTT
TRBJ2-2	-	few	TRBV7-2	CASRFGPGAGELFF	TGTGCCAGCAGATTTGGACCAGGTGCCGGGGAGCTGTTTTTT
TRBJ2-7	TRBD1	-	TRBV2	CATTPDRTYEQYF	TGTGCCACTACCCCGGACAGGACCTACGAGCAGTACTTC
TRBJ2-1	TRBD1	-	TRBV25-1	CASTEAGGHNEQFF	TGTGCCAGCACCGAGGCAGGGGGCCACAATGAGCAGTTCTTC